This entry concerns a single T cell receptor (beta chain). Its antigen is still unknown. This sample is part of a study of T-cell memory formation after mild COVID-19. Study findings and constraints: Contracting CD4+ clones sat mainly in CM and EM; CD8+ in EMRA. Second-wave clones that peaked on day 37 lacked confirmed SARS-CoV-2 specificity.

Germline loops: CDR1 SGHRS, CDR2 YFSETQ. The V segment lost 2 bases and the J segment 4 bases; nucleotides outside the gene matches: 9. CDR3 length: 16 amino acids. After 5'RACE with constant-segment primers, TCR alpha and TCR beta cDNA libraries carrying sample barcodes and UMIs were obtained. TCRdb re-called the 5' RACE reads through MiXCR, storing one row per CDR3 protein. The profile shows 120,000 to 150,000 distinct CDR3 sequences, roughly 21% of them singletons. V is TRBV5-1 and J is TRBJ1-1, with 9 nucleotides matching TRBD1. Sequencing used PBMCs or a T cell subset sorted from them (not recorded which). The receptor was isolated from an adult woman who had mild COVID-19 (a few samples of this study predate the infection). Cell type and time point are not known. The CDR3 DNA reads TGCGCCAGCAGCTTCGTGGACAGGGGTTTGGGCACTGAAGCTTTCTTT. It codes for CASSFVDRGLGTEAFF.